What follows is one TCR beta chain and its context. Its target is unknown. Using immunoSEQ multiplex PCR, the repertoire was profiled, and TCRdb retains in-frame clones only, with some absent. The repertoire includes fewer than 90,000 clones, 85% of them detected once, and less than 4% sits in the top ten. People who had autoimmune disease history or systemic immunosuppression were excluded. This entry comes from a study of OX40 agonist ivuxolimab in advanced cancers. Study-level background: At around 83% male, the cohort had a mean age of approximately 64 years, ranging from about 20 to 80. Approximately 41% of patients had received prior checkpoint inhibitor therapy. Study observations and caveats: CD8+ T cells (on average) carried more expanded clones than CD4+ T cells.

Germline values: CDR1 SGHDT, CDR2 YYEEEE. This CDR3 spans 17 amino acids. The junction had 13 bases not matched to a gene; V was cut back by 0 bases and J by 5 bases. This receptor was taken from an adult with an advanced solid tumor such as melanoma, head and neck, liver or kidney cancer. Sequenced here: CD4+ or CD8+ T cells sorted from blood, sampled in a trial of the OX40 agonist ivuxolimab. The chain combines TRBV5-6 with TRBJ1-1, with 7 positions matching TRBD1. This CDR3 reads CASSLVRQGGLETEAFF. The DNA of the CDR3 is TGTGCCAGCAGCTTGGTGAGGCAGGGGGGACTTGAAACTGAAGCTTTCTTT.